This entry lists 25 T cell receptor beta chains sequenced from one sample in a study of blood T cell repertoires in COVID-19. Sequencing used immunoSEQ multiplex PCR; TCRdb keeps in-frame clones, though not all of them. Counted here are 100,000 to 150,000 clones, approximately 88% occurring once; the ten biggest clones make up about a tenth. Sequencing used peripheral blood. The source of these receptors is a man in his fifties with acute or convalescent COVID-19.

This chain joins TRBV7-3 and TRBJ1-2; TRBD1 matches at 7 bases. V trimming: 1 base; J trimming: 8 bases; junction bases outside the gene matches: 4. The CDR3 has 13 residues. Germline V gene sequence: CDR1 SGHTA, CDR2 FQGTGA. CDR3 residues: CASSLNRGQGYTF. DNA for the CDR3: TGTGCCAGCAGCTTAAACAGGGGACAGGGCTACACCTTC.

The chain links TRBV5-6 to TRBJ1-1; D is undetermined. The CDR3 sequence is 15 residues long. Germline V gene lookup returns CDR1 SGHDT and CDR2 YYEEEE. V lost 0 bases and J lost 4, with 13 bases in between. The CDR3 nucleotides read TGTGCCAGCAGCTTGGGCAGACTGATAGGCACTGAAGCTTTCTTT. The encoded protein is CASSLGRLIGTEAFF.

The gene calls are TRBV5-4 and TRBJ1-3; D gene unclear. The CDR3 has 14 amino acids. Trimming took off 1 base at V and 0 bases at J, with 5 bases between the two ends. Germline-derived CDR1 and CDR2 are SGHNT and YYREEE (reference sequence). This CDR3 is CASSLRPSGNTIYF. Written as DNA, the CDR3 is TGTGCCAGCAGCTTGCGTCCCTCTGGAAACACCATATATTTT.

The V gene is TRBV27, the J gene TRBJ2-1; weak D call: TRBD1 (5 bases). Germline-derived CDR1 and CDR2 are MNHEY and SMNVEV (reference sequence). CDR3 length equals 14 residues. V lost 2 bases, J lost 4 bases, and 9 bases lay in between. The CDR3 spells CASSLGQSYNEQFF. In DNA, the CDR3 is TGTGCCAGCAGTTTAGGACAAAGTTACAATGAGCAGTTCTTC.

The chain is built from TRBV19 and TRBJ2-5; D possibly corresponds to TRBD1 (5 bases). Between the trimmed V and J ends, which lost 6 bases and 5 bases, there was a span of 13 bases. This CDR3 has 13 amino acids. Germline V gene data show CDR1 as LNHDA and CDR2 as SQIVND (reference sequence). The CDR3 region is CASRTSGIETQYF. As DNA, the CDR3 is TGTGCCAGTAGGACCTCAGGGATTGAGACCCAGTACTTC.

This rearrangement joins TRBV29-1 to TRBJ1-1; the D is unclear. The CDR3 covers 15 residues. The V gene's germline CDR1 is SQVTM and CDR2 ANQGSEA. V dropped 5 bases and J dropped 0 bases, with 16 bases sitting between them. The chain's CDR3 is CSVKNPGGLNTEAFF. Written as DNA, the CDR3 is TGCAGCGTTAAAAACCCCGGAGGATTGAACACTGAAGCTTTCTTT.

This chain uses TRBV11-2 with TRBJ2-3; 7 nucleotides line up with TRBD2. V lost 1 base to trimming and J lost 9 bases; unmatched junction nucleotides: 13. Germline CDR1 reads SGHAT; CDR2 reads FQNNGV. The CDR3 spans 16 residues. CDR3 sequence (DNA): TGTGCCAGCAGCTTAGGACATGGGGGAGGGCCCAGAACGCAGTATTTT. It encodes CASSLGHGGGPRTQYF.

The CDR3 sequence: CASGDRGGPQPQHF. For the CDR3, the DNA is TGTGCCAGCGGGGACAGGGGGGGTCCCCAGCCCCAGCATTTT. The gene calls are TRBV2 and TRBJ1-5, with TRBD1 identical over 11 bases. Trimming at V came to 8 bases and at J to 7 bases, leaving 7 bases not matched to a gene. CDR1 and CDR2 from the germline V gene are SNHLY and FYNNEI. This CDR3 has 14 amino acids.

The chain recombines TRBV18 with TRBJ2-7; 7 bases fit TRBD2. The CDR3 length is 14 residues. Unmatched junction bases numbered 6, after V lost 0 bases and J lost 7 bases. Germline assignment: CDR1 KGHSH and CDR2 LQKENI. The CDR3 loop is CASSPPGGREEQYF. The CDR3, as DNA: TGTGCCAGCTCACCACCGGGGGGGAGGGAAGAGCAGTACTTC.

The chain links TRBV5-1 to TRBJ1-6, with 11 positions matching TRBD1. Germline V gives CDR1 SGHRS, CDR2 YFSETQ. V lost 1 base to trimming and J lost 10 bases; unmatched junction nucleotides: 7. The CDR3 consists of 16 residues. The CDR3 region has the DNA TGCGCCAGCAGCTTGACGGGGACAGGGGGACGATCACCCCTCCACTTT. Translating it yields CASSLTGTGGRSPLHF. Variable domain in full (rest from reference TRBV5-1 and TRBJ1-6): KAGVTQTPRYLIKTRGQQVTLSCSPISGHRSVSWYQQTPGQGLQFLFEYFSETQRNKGNFPGRFSGRQFSNSRSEMNVSTLELGDSALYLCASSLTGTGGRSPLHFGNGTRLTVT.

The CDR3 DNA is TGTGCCAGCAGCCAACACCCACAGGGTTCGGCTGAAAAACTGTTTTTT. Amino acid sequence: CASSQHPQGSAEKLFF. J is TRBJ1-4 and V is TRBV4-2; perhaps TRBD1 as D (6 bases). V lost 2 bases and J 7 bases, leaving 17 bases between the germline ends. The germline gives CDR1 LGHNA, CDR2 YNFKEQ. The CDR3 totals 16 residues.

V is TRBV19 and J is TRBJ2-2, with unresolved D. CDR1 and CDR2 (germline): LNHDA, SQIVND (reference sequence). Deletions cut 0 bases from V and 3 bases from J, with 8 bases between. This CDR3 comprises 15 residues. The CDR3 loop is CASSIDHGYTGELFF. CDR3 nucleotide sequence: TGTGCCAGTAGTATAGATCACGGTTACACCGGGGAGCTGTTTTTT.

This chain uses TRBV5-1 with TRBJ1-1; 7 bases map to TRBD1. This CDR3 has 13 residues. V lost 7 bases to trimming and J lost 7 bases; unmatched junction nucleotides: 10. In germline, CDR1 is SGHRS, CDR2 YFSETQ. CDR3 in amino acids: CASAPTGTDEAFF. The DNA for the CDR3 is TGCGCCAGCGCTCCAACAGGGACAGATGAAGCTTTCTTT.

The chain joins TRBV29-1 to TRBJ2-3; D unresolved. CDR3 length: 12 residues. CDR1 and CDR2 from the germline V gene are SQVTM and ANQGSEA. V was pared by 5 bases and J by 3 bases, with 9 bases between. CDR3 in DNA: TGCAGCGTTCGGAGTCAGACAGATACGCAGTATTTT. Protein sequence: CSVRSQTDTQYF.

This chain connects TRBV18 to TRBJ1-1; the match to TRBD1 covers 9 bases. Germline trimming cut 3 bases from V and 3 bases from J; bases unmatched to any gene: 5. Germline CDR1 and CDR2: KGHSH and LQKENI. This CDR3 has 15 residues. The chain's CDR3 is CASSPDTGGHTEAFF. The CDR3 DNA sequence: TGTGCCAGCTCACCCGACACAGGGGGCCACACTGAAGCTTTCTTT.

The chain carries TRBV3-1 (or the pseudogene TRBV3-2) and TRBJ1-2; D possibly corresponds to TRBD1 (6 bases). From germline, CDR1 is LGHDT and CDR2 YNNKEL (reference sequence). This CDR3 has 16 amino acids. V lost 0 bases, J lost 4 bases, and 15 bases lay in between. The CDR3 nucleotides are TGTGCCAGCAGCCAAGAATGGGTTCAAGGGGGCTATGGCTACACCTTC. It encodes CASSQEWVQGGYGYTF.

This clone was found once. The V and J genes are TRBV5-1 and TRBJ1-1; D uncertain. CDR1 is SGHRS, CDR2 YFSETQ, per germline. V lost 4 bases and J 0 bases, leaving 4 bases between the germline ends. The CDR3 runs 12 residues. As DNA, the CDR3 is TGCGCCAGCAGCCAGATGAACACTGAAGCTTTCTTT. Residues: CASSQMNTEAFF.

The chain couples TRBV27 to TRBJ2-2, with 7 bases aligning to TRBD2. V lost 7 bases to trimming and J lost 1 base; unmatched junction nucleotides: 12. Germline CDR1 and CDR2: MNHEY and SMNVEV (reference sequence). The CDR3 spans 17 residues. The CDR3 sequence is CASTPHGGGGNTGELFF. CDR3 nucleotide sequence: TGTGCCAGCACCCCTCATGGCGGCGGGGGGAACACCGGGGAGCTGTTTTTT.

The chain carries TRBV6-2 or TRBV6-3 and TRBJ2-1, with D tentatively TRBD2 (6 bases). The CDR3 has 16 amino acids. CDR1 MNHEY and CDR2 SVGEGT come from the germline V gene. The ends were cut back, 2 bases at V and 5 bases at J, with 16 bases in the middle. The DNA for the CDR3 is TGTGCCAGCAGTTACCAGCGGAGGGCCGGGAACAATGAGCAGTTCTTC. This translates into CASSYQRRAGNNEQFF.

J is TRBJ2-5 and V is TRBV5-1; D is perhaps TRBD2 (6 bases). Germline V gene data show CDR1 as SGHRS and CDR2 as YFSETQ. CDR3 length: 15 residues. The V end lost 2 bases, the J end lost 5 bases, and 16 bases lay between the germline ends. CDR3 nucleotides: TGCGCCAGCAGCTTCGCGGGAAATAAGGGGGAGACCCAGTACTTC. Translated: CASSFAGNKGETQYF.

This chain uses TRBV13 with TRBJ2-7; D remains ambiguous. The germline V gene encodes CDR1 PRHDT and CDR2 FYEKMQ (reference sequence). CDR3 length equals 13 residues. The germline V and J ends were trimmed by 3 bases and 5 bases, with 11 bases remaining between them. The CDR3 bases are TGTGCCAGCAGCTTCATGGCTTTCCACGAGCAGTACTTC. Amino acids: CASSFMAFHEQYF.

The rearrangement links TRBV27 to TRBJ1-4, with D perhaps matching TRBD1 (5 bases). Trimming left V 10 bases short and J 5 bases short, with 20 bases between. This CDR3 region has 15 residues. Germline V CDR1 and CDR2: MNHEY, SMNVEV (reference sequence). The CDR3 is CATRTLGLGNEKLFF. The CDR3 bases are TGTGCCACCAGGACCCTGGGACTGGGAAATGAAAAACTGTTTTTT.

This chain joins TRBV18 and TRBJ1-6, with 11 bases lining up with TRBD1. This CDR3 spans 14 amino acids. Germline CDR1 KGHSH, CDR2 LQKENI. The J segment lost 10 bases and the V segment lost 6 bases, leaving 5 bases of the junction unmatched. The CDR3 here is CASSPGTGGSPLHF. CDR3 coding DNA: TGTGCCAGCTCGCCTGGGACAGGGGGGTCACCCCTCCACTTT.

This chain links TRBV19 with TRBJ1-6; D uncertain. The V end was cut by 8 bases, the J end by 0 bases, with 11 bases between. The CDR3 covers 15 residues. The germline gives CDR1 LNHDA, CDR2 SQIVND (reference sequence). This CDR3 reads CASLAGSSYNSPLHF. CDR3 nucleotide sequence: TGTGCCAGTTTAGCTGGGAGCTCCTATAATTCACCCCTCCACTTT.

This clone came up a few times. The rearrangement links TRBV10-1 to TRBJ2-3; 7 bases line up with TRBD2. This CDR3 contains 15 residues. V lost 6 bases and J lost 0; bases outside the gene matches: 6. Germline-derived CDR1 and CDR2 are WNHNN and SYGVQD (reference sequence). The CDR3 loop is CASRPTSRSTDTQYF. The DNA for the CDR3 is TGCGCCAGCAGACCGACTAGCAGGAGCACAGATACGCAGTATTTT.